This T cell receptor (beta chain) is from a study of blood T cell dynamics during melanoma immunotherapy. The ends were cut back, 2 bases at V and 0 bases at J, with 9 bases in the middle. The CDR3 is 14 amino acids. Germline V gives CDR1 SGDLS, CDR2 YYNGEE. Time point specified: week 3, after first cycle of checkpoint inhibitor. The method was immunoSEQ multiplex PCR; TCRdb's version includes in-frame clones alone and lacks a portion of them. The data contain more than 10,000 clones, about 93% of them seen just once; the ten biggest clones take up roughly 0.18%. The chain couples TRBV9 to TRBJ2-7, with D unclear. The source was effector memory CD8+ T cells from blood, collected from a patient treated with checkpoint blockade. The receptor was isolated from a human donor with melanoma. The CDR3 bases are TGTGCCAGCAGCGTGGCAGACGCCTCCTACGAGCAGTACTTC. It translates to CASSVADASYEQYF.